A selection of T cell receptor beta chains follows, all from one sample in a study of cytomegalovirus exposure and HLA in healthy donors. Data came from immunoSEQ multiplex PCR; TCRdb stores just in-frame clones and leaves some out. The repertoire holds about 130,000 clones, with around three quarters as singletons. Sequenced input: PBMCs. These receptors were taken from an older woman in good health and CMV-seropositive. Each CDR3 is given with its conserved first and last residue. A D gene is named only where the DNA matches it firmly. The size of a clone is reported for some rows only, either as once, few or many, or as a class for expanded clones.

CASSTDEALNNQPQHF	TGTGCCAGCAGCACCGACGAGGCCCTGAATAATCAGCCCCAGCATTTT	TRBJ1-5	.	TRBV6-6	.
CASSSTGPNYGYTF	TGTGCCAGCAGCTCGACAGGTCCTAACTATGGCTACACCTTC	TRBJ1-2	.	TRBV9	few
CASSMRQGLGEQFF	TGTGCCAGTAGTATGAGGCAGGGACTAGGTGAGCAGTTCTTC	TRBJ2-1	TRBD2	TRBV19	.
CASSGARNTEAFF	TGTGCCAGCTCGGGGGCACGGAACACTGAAGCTTTCTTT	TRBJ1-1	.	TRBV18	.
CASSPTGSSSYEQYF	TGCGCCAGCAGCCCTACAGGGTCTAGCTCCTACGAGCAGTACTTC	TRBJ2-7	.	TRBV10-2	once
CASSDSDTTSGNTIYF	TGTGCCAGCAGTGATTCGGACACGACCTCTGGAAACACCATATATTTT	TRBJ1-3	.	TRBV25-1	few
CASSSPTSGGQETQYF	TGTGCCAGCAGCTCTCCTACTAGCGGGGGACAAGAGACCCAGTACTTC	TRBJ2-5	TRBD2	TRBV6-6	.
CASSFPLGGRTDTQYF	TGTGCCAGCAGTTTCCCTTTGGGGGGGCGCACAGATACGCAGTATTTT	TRBJ2-3	.	TRBV6-5	.
CASSLGQGNQETQYF	TGCGCCAGCAGCTTAGGTCAGGGGAACCAAGAGACCCAGTACTTC	TRBJ2-5	.	TRBV5-1	.
CASSFYPGGQPQHF	TGTGCCAGCAGTTTCTATCCGGGGGGTCAGCCCCAGCATTTT	TRBJ1-5	.	TRBV27	.
CASMGRAGNTIYF	TGTGCCAGCATGGGCAGGGCTGGAAACACCATATATTTT	TRBJ1-3	.	TRBV6-5	.
CASSEALKTGGRGGYTF	TGTGCCAGCAGTGAAGCGCTAAAAACAGGGGGAAGAGGTGGCTACACCTTC	TRBJ1-2	TRBD1	TRBV2	.
CASSLGAGPYNEQFF	TGTGCCAGCAGCTTGGGGGCAGGGCCATACAATGAGCAGTTCTTC	TRBJ2-1	.	TRBV5-4	few
CASSMTGGRETQYF	TGTGCCAGCAGTATGACAGGGGGCAGAGAGACCCAGTACTTC	TRBJ2-5	TRBD1	TRBV5-4	.
CASSLPGHSSRTQYF	TGTGCCAGCAGCTTGCCGGGACATTCATCCAGGACCCAGTACTTC	TRBJ2-5	.	TRBV5-6	.
CASSVMGANTEAFF	TGTGCCAGCAGCGTAATGGGGGCGAACACTGAAGCTTTCTTT	TRBJ1-1	.	TRBV9	few
CASSWSGIAYEQYF	TGTGCCAGCAGCTGGTCGGGAATCGCGTACGAGCAGTACTTC	TRBJ2-7	.	TRBV11-2	.
CASSTGTSFGGELFF	TGTGCCAGCAGCACCGGGACTAGCTTCGGCGGGGAGCTGTTTTTT	TRBJ2-2	TRBD2	TRBV5-8	.
CASSYQRGPGYEQYF	TGTGCCAGCAGTTACCAGCGGGGCCCCGGGTACGAGCAGTACTTC	TRBJ2-7	TRBD2	TRBV6-5	.
CASSQNRDSGANVLTF	TGTGCCAGCAGCCAAAACAGAGACTCTGGGGCCAACGTCCTGACTTTC	TRBJ2-6	.	TRBV7-6	few